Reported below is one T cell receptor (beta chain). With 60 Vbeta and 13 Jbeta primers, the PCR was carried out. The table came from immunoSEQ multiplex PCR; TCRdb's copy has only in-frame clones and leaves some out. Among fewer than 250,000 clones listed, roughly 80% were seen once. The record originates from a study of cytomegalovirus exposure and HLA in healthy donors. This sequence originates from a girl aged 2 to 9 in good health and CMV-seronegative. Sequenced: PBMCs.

The CDR3: CASSEGPTTAEFF. CDR3 nucleotides: TGTGCCAGCAGTGAAGGTCCTACCACCGCGGAGTTCTTC. This chain links TRBV6-1 with TRBJ2-1; no firm D call. The V end lost 1 base, the J end lost 14 bases, and 15 bases lay between the germline ends. This CDR3 comprises 13 residues. The germline V gene encodes CDR1 MNHNS and CDR2 SASEGT.